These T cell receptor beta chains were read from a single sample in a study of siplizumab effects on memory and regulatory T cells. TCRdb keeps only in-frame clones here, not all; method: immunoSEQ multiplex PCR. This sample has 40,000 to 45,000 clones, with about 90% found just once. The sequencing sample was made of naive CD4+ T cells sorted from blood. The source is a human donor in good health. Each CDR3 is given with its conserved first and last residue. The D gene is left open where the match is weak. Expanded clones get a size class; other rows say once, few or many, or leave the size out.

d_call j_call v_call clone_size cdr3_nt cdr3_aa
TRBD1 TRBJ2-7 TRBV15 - TGTGCCACCAGCAGGAGGGGACAGGGGAGTTACGAGCAGTACTTC CATSRRGQGSYEQYF
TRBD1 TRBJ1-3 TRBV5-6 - TGTGCCAGCAGCTTGAGGCAGGGGGCAGCAGGAAACACCATATATTTT CASSLRQGAAGNTIYF
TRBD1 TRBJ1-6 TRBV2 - TGTGCCAGCAGTCAGCCGACAGGGCAAGGTTCACCCCTCCACTTT CASSQPTGQGSPLHF
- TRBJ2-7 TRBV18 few TGTGCCAGCTCAATCCCGGCCTACGAGCAGTACTTC CASSIPAYEQYF
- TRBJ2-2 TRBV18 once TGTGCCAGCTCACCAATCGGTCGGGACCCGAACACCGGGGAGCTGTTTTTT CASSPIGRDPNTGELFF
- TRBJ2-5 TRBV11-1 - TGTGCCAGCAGCTTAGTGACTCCCGGGCGTTACCAAGAGACCCAGTACTTC CASSLVTPGRYQETQYF
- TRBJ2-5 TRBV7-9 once TGTGCCAGCAGCTTCGTGGAAGAGACCCAGTACTTC CASSFVEETQYF
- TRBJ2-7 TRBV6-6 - TGTGCCAGCAGTTACTCGGAACGGGCCTACGAGCAGTACTTC CASSYSERAYEQYF
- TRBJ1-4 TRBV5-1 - TGCGCCAGCAGCCAACAGGGTTCTAACGAAAAACTGTTTTTT CASSQQGSNEKLFF
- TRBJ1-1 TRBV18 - TGTGCCAGCTCACCGCTTGGGGATGGGAGCACTGAAGCTTTCTTT CASSPLGDGSTEAFF
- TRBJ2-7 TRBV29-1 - TGCAGCGTCCCCGGGACATGGGATTCCTACGAGCAGTACTTC CSVPGTWDSYEQYF
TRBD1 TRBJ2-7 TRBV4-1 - TGCGCCAGCAGCCAAGGCCGAAGATCGGGACAGGGAAGCTCCTCCTACGAGCAGTACTTC CASSQGRRSGQGSSSYEQYF
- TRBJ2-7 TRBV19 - TGTGCCAGTAGTAGCAGGGGAGGCGAGCAGTACTTC CASSSRGGEQYF
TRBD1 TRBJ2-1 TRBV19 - TGTGCCAGTAGTCCGGACAGGGGGCGATTAGATGAGCAGTTCTTC CASSPDRGRLDEQFF
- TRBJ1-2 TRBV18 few TGTGCCAGCTCACCTTCCGGGACACAGTATGGCTACACCTTC CASSPSGTQYGYTF
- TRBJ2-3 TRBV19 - TGTGCCAGTAGAAATGAGGGAACGGATACGCAGTATTTT CASRNEGTDTQYF
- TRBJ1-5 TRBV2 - TGTGCCAGCAGTGCAACAGGGTTGTATGAACCCCAGCATTTT CASSATGLYEPQHF
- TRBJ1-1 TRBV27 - TGTGCCAGCAGAATCTCCCAGATGAACACTGAAGCTTTCTTT CASRISQMNTEAFF
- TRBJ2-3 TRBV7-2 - TGTGCCAGCAGCCTGATGGACAGCACAGATACGCAGTATTTT CASSLMDSTDTQYF
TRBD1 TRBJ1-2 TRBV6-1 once TGTGCCAGCAGGGACAGGTGGCCCTACACCTTC CASRDRWPYTF
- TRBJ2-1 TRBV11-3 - TGTGCCAGCAGCTTAGATCCGGGAACTGGGAATGAGCAGTTCTTC CASSLDPGTGNEQFF
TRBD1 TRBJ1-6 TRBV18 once TGTGCCAGCTCACCGCAGGGGGTCGGTTCACCCCTCCACTTT CASSPQGVGSPLHF
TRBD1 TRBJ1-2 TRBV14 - TGTGCCAGCAGGAACTCGGGACAGCATGGCTACACCTTC CASRNSGQHGYTF
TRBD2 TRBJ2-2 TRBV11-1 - TGTGCCAGCAGCTTACCCAGACTAGCGGGGGGGCAGGACGGGGAGCTGTTTTTT CASSLPRLAGGQDGELFF
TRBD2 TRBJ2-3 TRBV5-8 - TGTGCCAGCAGCTTCGTACCACTAGCGGGAGTATCCGATACGCAGTATTTT CASSFVPLAGVSDTQYF
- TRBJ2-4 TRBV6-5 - TGTGCCAGCAGTTACTCAGTCCTCCTAGCCAAAAACATTCAGTACTTC CASSYSVLLAKNIQYF
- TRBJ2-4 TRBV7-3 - TGTGCCAGCAGCTTAAAGGCTTCTGGGCCGTTGGCCAAAAACATTCAGTACTTC CASSLKASGPLAKNIQYF
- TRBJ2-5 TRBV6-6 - TGTGCCAGCAGTCCCCGGGCCCTTCAGGGCCAGTACTTC CASSPRALQGQYF
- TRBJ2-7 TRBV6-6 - TGTGCCAGCAGTCGACAGATCTCCTACGAGCAGTACTTC CASSRQISYEQYF
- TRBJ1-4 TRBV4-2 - TGTGCCAGCAGCCAAGCAACCAGGGCAACTAATGAAAAACTGTTTTTT CASSQATRATNEKLFF
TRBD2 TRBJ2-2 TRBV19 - TGTGCCAGTAGTGGTGCGGGAGGGGGAACCGGGGAGCTGTTTTTT CASSGAGGGTGELFF
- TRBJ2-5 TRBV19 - TGTGCCAGTAGTATACGATACTCGGGGGAGACCCAGTACTTC CASSIRYSGETQYF
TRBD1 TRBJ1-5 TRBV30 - TGTGCCTGGAGTCCGGGACAGTACAATCAGCCCCAGCATTTT CAWSPGQYNQPQHF
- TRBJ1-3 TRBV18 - TGTGCCAGCTCTCAGGACCCGGTCGCGGGAAACACCATATATTTT CASSQDPVAGNTIYF